This is a list of T cell receptor beta chains from one sample in a study of cytotoxic CD8 clonotypes in ibrutinib-treated CLL. Measured with immunoSEQ multiplex PCR; TCRdb has only the in-frame clones, and not every one. The table records about 160,000 clones, roughly 80% of them present only once. This specimen consisted of PBMCs, obtained after 24 months of ibrutinib treatment. Source of these receptors: a human donor with chronic lymphocytic leukemia. Each CDR3 is given with its conserved first and last residue. Each record gives: J gene, clone size, D gene, V gene, CDR3 protein, CDR3 DNA. D genes are given only for firm matches. For some rows the clone size is stated as once, few or many, or as a class when expanded; others skip it.

j_gene: TRBJ2-1; abundance: once; d_gene: NA; v_gene: TRBV5-6; CDR3aa: CASSFASSYNEQFF; CDR3nt: TGTGCCAGCAGCTTTGCGAGCTCCTACAATGAGCAGTTCTTC
j_gene: TRBJ2-7; abundance: NA; d_gene: TRBD1; v_gene: TRBV4-3; CDR3aa: CASSQDSTGGMNEQYF; CDR3nt: TGCGCCAGCAGCCAAGACTCGACAGGGGGCATGAACGAGCAGTACTTC
j_gene: TRBJ2-5; abundance: NA; d_gene: NA; v_gene: TRBV7-9; CDR3aa: CASSPTRGAQETQYF; CDR3nt: TGTGCCAGCAGCCCGACCAGAGGGGCACAAGAGACCCAGTACTTC
j_gene: TRBJ2-3; abundance: NA; d_gene: NA; v_gene: TRBV7-2; CDR3aa: CASSLDGGLLTDTQYF; CDR3nt: TGTGCCAGCAGCTTAGATGGTGGACTCCTCACAGATACGCAGTATTTT
j_gene: TRBJ1-5; abundance: NA; d_gene: TRBD1; v_gene: TRBV28; CDR3aa: CASSSRDRVNQPQHF; CDR3nt: TGTGCCAGCAGTTCCCGGGACAGGGTTAATCAGCCCCAGCATTTT
j_gene: TRBJ1-2; abundance: once; d_gene: NA; v_gene: TRBV6-5; CDR3aa: CASSARGFDGYTF; CDR3nt: TGTGCCAGCAGTGCCAGGGGATTCGATGGCTACACCTTC
j_gene: TRBJ1-6; abundance: NA; d_gene: TRBD1; v_gene: TRBV5-1; CDR3aa: CASSLADRERNSPLHF; CDR3nt: TGCGCCAGCAGCTTGGCAGACAGGGAAAGAAATTCACCCCTCCACTTT
j_gene: TRBJ2-4; abundance: once; d_gene: NA; v_gene: TRBV9; CDR3aa: CASSAPRTAGGSPDIQYF; CDR3nt: TGTGCCAGCAGCGCGCCCCGTACTGCCGGGGGTTCGCCGGACATTCAGTACTTC
j_gene: TRBJ1-4; abundance: NA; d_gene: NA; v_gene: TRBV5-6; CDR3aa: CASSASGGRANEKLFF; CDR3nt: TGTGCCAGCAGCGCGTCTGGGGGGAGAGCTAATGAAAAACTGTTTTTT
j_gene: TRBJ2-7; abundance: NA; d_gene: NA; v_gene: TRBV27; CDR3aa: CASSFSGHGYEQYF; CDR3nt: TGTGCCAGCAGTTTCTCGGGACACGGCTACGAGCAGTACTTC
j_gene: TRBJ2-1; abundance: once; d_gene: NA; v_gene: TRBV5-1; CDR3aa: CASSAGRGEQFF; CDR3nt: TGCGCCAGCAGCGCGGGGCGGGGAGAGCAGTTCTTC
j_gene: TRBJ2-1; abundance: NA; d_gene: TRBD2; v_gene: TRBV6-5; CDR3aa: CASRSSSGNNEQFF; CDR3nt: TGTGCCAGCAGGTCGTCTAGCGGAAACAATGAGCAGTTCTTC
j_gene: TRBJ2-1; abundance: NA; d_gene: NA; v_gene: TRBV2; CDR3aa: CASRDYRVNEQFF; CDR3nt: TGTGCCAGCAGGGACTACCGAGTCAATGAGCAGTTCTTC
j_gene: TRBJ2-3; abundance: NA; d_gene: NA; v_gene: TRBV18; CDR3aa: CASSSSLAVSSTDTQYF; CDR3nt: TGTGCCAGCTCATCATCTTTAGCGGTATCTAGCACAGATACGCAGTATTTT
j_gene: TRBJ1-1; abundance: NA; d_gene: NA; v_gene: TRBV2; CDR3aa: CASSEDIGNTEAFF; CDR3nt: TGTGCCAGCAGTGAGGACATCGGGAACACTGAAGCTTTCTTT
j_gene: TRBJ1-1; abundance: NA; d_gene: TRBD1; v_gene: TRBV6-6; CDR3aa: CASSLNTGEDFAFF; CDR3nt: TGTGCCAGCAGCCTTAACACAGGGGAAGATTTTGCTTTCTTT
j_gene: TRBJ2-3; abundance: NA; d_gene: TRBD2; v_gene: TRBV19; CDR3aa: CASSVGLAPDTQYF; CDR3nt: TGTGCCAGTAGCGTCGGACTAGCGCCAGATACGCAGTATTTT